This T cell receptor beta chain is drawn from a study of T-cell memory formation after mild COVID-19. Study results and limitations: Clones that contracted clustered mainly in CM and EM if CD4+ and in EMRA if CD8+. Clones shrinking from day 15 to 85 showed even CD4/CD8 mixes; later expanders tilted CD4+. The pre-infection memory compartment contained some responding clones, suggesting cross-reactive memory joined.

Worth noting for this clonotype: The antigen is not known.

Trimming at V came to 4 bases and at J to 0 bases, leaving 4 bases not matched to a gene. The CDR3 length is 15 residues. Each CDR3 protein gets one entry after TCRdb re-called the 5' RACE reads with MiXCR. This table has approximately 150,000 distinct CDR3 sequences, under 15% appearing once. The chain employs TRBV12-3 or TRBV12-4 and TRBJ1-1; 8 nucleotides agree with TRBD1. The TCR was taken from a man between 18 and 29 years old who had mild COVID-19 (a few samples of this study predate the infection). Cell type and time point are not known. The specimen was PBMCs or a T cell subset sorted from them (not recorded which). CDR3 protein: CASSYRDRLNTEAFF. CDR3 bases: TGTGCCAGCAGTTACCGGGACAGGTTGAACACTGAAGCTTTCTTT.